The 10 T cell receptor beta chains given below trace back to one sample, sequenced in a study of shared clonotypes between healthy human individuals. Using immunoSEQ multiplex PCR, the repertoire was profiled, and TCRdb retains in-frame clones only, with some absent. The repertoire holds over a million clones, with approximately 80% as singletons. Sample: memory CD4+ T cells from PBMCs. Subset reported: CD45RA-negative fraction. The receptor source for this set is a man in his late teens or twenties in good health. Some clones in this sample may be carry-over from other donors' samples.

The CDR3 DNA sequence: TGTGCCAGCTCACCACAGTGGAACGGCGGGGAGCTGTTTTTT. This gives the protein CASSPQWNGGELFF. The rearrangement uses TRBV18 and TRBJ2-2; D gene ambiguous. This CDR3 is built from 14 residues. Germline V gives CDR1 KGHSH, CDR2 LQKENI. V was cut by 1 base and J by 7 bases, with 10 bases left in between.

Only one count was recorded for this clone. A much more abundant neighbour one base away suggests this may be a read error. CDR3 DNA sequence: TGCGCCAGCAGCTTGGTAGCGGAGGTCTACAATGAGCAGTTCTTC. Residues: CASSLVAEVYNEQFF. J is TRBJ2-1 and V is TRBV5-1; D may be TRBD2 (6 bases). The CDR3 covers 15 residues. V dropped 0 bases and J dropped 3 bases, with 10 bases sitting between them. CDR1 and CDR2 from the germline V gene are SGHRS and YFSETQ.

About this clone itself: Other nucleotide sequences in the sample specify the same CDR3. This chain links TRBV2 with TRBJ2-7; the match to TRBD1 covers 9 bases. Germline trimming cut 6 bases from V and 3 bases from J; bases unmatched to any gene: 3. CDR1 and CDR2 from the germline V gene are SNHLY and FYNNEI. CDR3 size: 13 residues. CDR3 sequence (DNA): TGTGCCAGCAGATCGGGACAGGGCTACGAGCAGTACTTC. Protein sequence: CASRSGQGYEQYF.

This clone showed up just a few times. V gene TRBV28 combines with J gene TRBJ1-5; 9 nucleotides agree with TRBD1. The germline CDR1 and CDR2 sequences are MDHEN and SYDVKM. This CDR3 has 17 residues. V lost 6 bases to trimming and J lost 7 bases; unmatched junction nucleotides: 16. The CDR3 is CASRKTPTGGWGQPQHF. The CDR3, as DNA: TGTGCCAGCAGGAAGACCCCAACAGGGGGCTGGGGCCAGCCCCAGCATTTT.

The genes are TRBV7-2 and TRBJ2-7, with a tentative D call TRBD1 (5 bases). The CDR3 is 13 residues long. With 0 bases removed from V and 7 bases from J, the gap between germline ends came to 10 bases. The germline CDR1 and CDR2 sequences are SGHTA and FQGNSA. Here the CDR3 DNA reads TGTGCCAGCAGCTTAGCCACAGGCGGTGAGCAGTACTTC. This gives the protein CASSLATGGEQYF.

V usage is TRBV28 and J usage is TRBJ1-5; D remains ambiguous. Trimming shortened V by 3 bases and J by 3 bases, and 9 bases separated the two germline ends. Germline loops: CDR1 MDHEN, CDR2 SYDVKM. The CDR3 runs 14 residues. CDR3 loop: CASSLVTLNQPQHF. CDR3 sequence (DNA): TGTGCCAGCAGTTTGGTCACGCTCAATCAGCCCCAGCATTTT.

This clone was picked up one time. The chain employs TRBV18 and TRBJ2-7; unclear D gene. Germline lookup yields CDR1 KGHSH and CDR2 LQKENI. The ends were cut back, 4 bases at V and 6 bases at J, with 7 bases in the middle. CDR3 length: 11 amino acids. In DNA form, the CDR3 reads TGTGCCAGCTCACAGGGATCCGAGCAGTACTTC. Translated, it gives CASSQGSEQYF.

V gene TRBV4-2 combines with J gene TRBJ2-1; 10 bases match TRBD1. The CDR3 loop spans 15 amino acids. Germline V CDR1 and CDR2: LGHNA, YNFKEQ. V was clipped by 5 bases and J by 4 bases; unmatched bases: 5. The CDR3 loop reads CASSSGQGTYNEQFF. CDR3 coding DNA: TGTGCCAGCAGCTCGGGACAGGGGACTTACAATGAGCAGTTCTTC.

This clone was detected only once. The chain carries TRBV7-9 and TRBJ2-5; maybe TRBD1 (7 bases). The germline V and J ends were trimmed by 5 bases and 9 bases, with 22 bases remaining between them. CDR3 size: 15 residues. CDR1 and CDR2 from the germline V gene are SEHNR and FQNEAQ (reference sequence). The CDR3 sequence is CASSPGGQGLGAQYF. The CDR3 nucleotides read TGTGCCAGCAGCCCAGGGGGGCAGGGCCTAGGGGCCCAGTACTTC.

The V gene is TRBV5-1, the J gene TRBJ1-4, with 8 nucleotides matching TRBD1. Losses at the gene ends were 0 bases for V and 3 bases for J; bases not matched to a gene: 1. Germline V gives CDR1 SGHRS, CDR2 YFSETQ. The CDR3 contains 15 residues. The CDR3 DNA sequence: TGCGCCAGCAGCTTGGGGACAGGGTCTAATGAAAAACTGTTTTTT. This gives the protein CASSLGTGSNEKLFF.